This T cell receptor beta chain was obtained from a study of shared clonotypes between healthy human individuals. Turning to the study itself: A couple of women and a few men aged 18 to 49 served as donors. Study results and limitations: Estimated richness values were generally larger in naive subsets than in memory subsets.

This clone appeared a single time. The antigen is unknown. Germline V gives CDR1 SGHTA, CDR2 FQGNSA. This CDR3 contains 14 residues. The ends were cut back, 1 base at V and 3 bases at J, with 7 bases in the middle. Here immunoSEQ multiplex PCR was the method, and the copy in TCRdb shows in-frame clones only, minus some. The sample has some 2,500,000 clones, about 90% seen once. The source material was naive CD4+ T cells from PBMCs. Stated subset: CD45RA+ positively selected. The chain uses TRBV7-2 and TRBJ1-5; D is uncertain. This sequence originates from a man younger than 35 in good health. Some clones in this sample may be carry-over from other donors' samples. Here the CDR3 reads CASSLVRVNQPQHF. Here the CDR3 DNA reads TGTGCCAGCAGCTTAGTACGGGTCAATCAGCCCCAGCATTTT. Based on the CDR3 plus reference TRBV7-2 and TRBJ1-5, the full variable domain is GAGVSQSPSNKVTEKGKDVELRCDPISGHTALYWYRQSLGQGLEFLIYFQGNSAPDKSGLPSDRFSAERTGGSVSTLTIQRTQQEDSAVYLCASSLVRVNQPQHFGDGTRLSIL.